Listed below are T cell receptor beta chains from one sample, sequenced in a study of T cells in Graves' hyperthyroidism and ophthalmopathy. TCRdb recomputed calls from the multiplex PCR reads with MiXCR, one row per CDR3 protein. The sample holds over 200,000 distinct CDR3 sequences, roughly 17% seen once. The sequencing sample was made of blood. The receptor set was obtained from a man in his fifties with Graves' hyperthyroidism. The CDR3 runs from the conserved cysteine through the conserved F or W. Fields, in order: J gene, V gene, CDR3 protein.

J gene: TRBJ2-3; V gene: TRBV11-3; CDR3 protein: CASSVREVNTDTQYF
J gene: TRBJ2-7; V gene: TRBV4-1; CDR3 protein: CASRGGLNSYEQYF
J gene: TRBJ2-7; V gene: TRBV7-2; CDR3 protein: CASSLIYRAYEQYF
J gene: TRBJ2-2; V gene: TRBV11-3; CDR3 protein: CASSLVLANTGELFF
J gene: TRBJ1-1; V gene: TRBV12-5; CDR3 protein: CASASGKNTEAFF
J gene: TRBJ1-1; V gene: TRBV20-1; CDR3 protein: CSASGGPLNTEAFF
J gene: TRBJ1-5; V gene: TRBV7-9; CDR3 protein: CASSLWDRNQPQHF
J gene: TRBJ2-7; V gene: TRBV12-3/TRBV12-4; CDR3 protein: CASRPTGAYEQYF
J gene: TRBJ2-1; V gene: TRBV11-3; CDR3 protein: CASSSLAENPYNEQFF
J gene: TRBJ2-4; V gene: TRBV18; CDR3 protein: CASSCCQYF